This T cell receptor (beta chain) was observed in a study of OX40 agonist ivuxolimab in advanced cancers. TCRdb's table, derived via immunoSEQ multiplex PCR, lists solely in-frame clones and lacks some. The profile shows about 32,000 clones, about four fifths of them singletons. This sample comprised CD4+ or CD8+ T cells sorted from blood, obtained in a trial of the OX40 agonist ivuxolimab. The origin of this receptor is an adult with an advanced solid tumor such as melanoma, head and neck, liver or kidney cancer.

The CDR3 sequence is CASSPRAGTDSDTQYF. The CDR3 DNA is TGTGCCAGCAGCCCCCGGGCCGGGACGGACTCAGATACGCAGTATTTT. The chain joins TRBV9 to TRBJ2-3; tentatively, D is TRBD1 or TRBD2 (5 bases each). The CDR3 covers 16 residues. V dropped 4 bases and J dropped 4 bases, with 19 bases sitting between them. Germline V gene lookup returns CDR1 SGDLS and CDR2 YYNGEE.